The clone carrying this T cell receptor (beta chain) occurred a few times. The record originates from a study of control samples from healthy donors and cancer patients. The protocol was immunoSEQ multiplex PCR, while the TCRdb copy is restricted to in-frame clones and leaves out a portion. Among about 150,000 clones listed, 70% to 90% were seen once. Germline lookup yields CDR1 SGDLS and CDR2 YYNGEE. V lost 0 bases and J 0 bases, leaving 6 bases between the germline ends. This CDR3 region has 14 residues. This chain connects TRBV9 to TRBJ1-1; D is unclear. The receptor was derived from a young man in good health. Material: blood. The CDR3 DNA is TGTGCCAGCAGCGTAGCCCCTGTGAACACTGAAGCTTTCTTT. This sequence encodes CASSVAPVNTEAFF. The full variable domain, with the rest looked up from reference TRBV9 and TRBJ1-1, is DSGVTQTPKHLITATGQRVTLRCSPRSGDLSVYWYQQSLDQGLQFLIQYYNGEERAKGNILERFSAQQFPDLHSELNLSSLELGDSALYFCASSVAPVNTEAFFGQGTRLTVV.